The 25 T cell receptor beta chains listed next were all sequenced from one sample in a study of identical twins. Via MiXCR, TCRdb re-called the 5' RACE reads, giving one row per CDR3 protein. The sample lists nearly 250,000 distinct CDR3 sequences, roughly 7% occurring once. These data were also filed under a second study, of yellow fever vaccine responses in identical twins.

The sample was memory (CD45RO+) T cells sorted from blood. These TCRs come from a woman younger than 35 in good health.

The chain links TRBV6-1 to TRBJ1-1, with 10 bases aligning to TRBD1. Trimming cost V 8 bases and J 4 bases; bases outside gene matches: 7. This CDR3 has 14 residues. Germline CDR1 and CDR2: MNHNS and SASEGT. The chain's CDR3 is CASGSGQGTTEAFF. DNA of the CDR3: TGTGCCAGCGGATCGGGACAGGGGACCACTGAAGCTTTCTTT.

This chain links TRBV9 with TRBJ2-7, with D maybe TRBD2 (6 bases). From germline, CDR1 is SGDLS and CDR2 YYNGEE. Trimming took 6 bases from V and 7 from J, leaving 20 bases between them. The CDR3 loop spans 14 amino acids. The DNA for the CDR3 is TGTGCCAGCAACCCCTGGCGGGGTCCTTGGGAGCAGTACTTC. Translating it yields CASNPWRGPWEQYF.

This clonotype was seen a few times. The J gene is TRBJ2-6, the V gene TRBV6-1, with D uncertain. The CDR3 is made up of 14 amino acids. Germline assignment: CDR1 MNHNS and CDR2 SASEGT. V dropped 0 bases and J dropped 4 bases, with 4 bases sitting between them. This CDR3 reads CASSEAGGANVLTF. The CDR3 DNA follows: TGTGCCAGCAGTGAAGCGGGAGGGGCCAACGTCCTGACTTTC.

The chain couples TRBV5-5 to TRBJ2-7, with D uncertain. V dropped 1 base and J dropped 7 bases, with 12 bases sitting between them. The CDR3 consists of 13 residues. In germline, CDR1 is SGHKS, CDR2 YYEKEE (reference sequence). CDR3 DNA sequence: TGTGCCAGCAGCTTGTTTGGCACCGAGGAGCAGTACGTC. Its translation is CASSLFGTEEQYV.

The chain recombines TRBV20-1 with TRBJ2-1; TRBD2 matches 8 bases. CDR3 length: 19 amino acids. The germline V gene has CDR1 DFQATT and CDR2 SNEGSKA (reference sequence). Trimming cost V 3 bases and J 1 base; bases outside gene matches: 17. CDR3: CSARPPGLGVSGSYNEQFF. The CDR3 DNA reads as TGCAGTGCTAGGCCTCCGGGACTAGGAGTTTCTGGGTCCTACAATGAGCAGTTCTTC.

This clonotype was detected ten times or more. CDR3 protein: CASTTLGRHEQFF. The CDR3 DNA is TGTGCCAGCACCACACTAGGGCGGCATGAGCAGTTCTTC. The chain links TRBV12-3 or TRBV12-4 to TRBJ2-1, with a weak D call TRBD2 (5 bases). The CDR3 extends over 13 amino acids. V was cut by 7 bases and J by 8 bases, with 15 bases left in between.

The table lists this clonotype with a few counts. The chain uses TRBV20-1 and TRBJ2-2, with TRBD2 matching over 7 bases. Germline CDR1 reads DFQATT; CDR2 reads SNEGSKA (reference sequence). CDR3 length: 14 amino acids. V trimming: 3 bases; J trimming: 4 bases; junction bases outside the gene matches: 5. The chain's CDR3 is CSASGEGPTGELFF. The DNA for the CDR3 is TGCAGTGCTAGTGGGGAGGGCCCCACCGGGGAGCTGTTTTTT.

This clonotype was seen a few times. A much larger clone lies a single base off, so this may be a read error. Written as DNA, the CDR3 is TGTGCCAGCAGGACAGGGGAAGAGACCCAGTACTTC. Translation gives CASRTGEETQYF. V usage is TRBV12-3 or TRBV12-4 and J usage is TRBJ2-5; 8 nucleotides match TRBD1. There are 12 residues in the CDR3. With 6 bases clipped from V and 3 bases from J, the junction kept 0 bases outside the gene matches.

The table lists this clonotype with a few counts. The gene calls are TRBV3-1 and TRBJ2-2; 12 nucleotides line up with TRBD2. Germline-derived CDR1 and CDR2 are LGHDT and YNNKEL (reference sequence). J gave up 5 bases and V 5 bases, and 9 bases lay outside the gene matches. The CDR3 is made up of 17 amino acids. Written as DNA, the CDR3 is TGTGCCAGCAGCGGTCTAGCGGGAGGGCCTCTGACCGGGGAGCTGTTTTTT. Translation: CASSGLAGGPLTGELFF.

The J gene is TRBJ2-2, the V gene TRBV3-1; the D gene is possibly TRBD1 (5 bases). Germline-derived CDR1 and CDR2 are LGHDT and YNNKEL (reference sequence). The CDR3 spans 15 residues. Here the CDR3 DNA reads TGTCCCCGCAGCCTTAATACAGGGAACACCGGGGAGCTGTTTTTT. It yields the protein CPRSLNTGNTGELFF. Looking up the rest from reference TRBV3-1 and TRBJ2-2 gives the full variable domain: DTAVSQTPKYLVTQMGNDKSIKCEQNLGHDTMYWYKQDSKKFLKIMFSYNNKELIINETVPNRFSPKSPDKAHLNLHINSLELGDSAVYFCPRSLNTGNTGELFFGEGSRLTVL.

This chain uses TRBV28 with TRBJ1-1; a possible D gene is TRBD1 (6 bases). CDR3 size: 14 residues. The V and J ends lost 4 bases and 5 bases respectively, with 14 bases between them. Germline V gene sequence: CDR1 MDHEN, CDR2 SYDVKM. The CDR3 DNA reads TGTGCCAGCAGTTCTACGACAGGAAGTACTGAAGCTTTCTTT. Protein: CASSSTTGSTEAFF.

This clonotype has more than one count but fewer than ten. The rearrangement joins TRBV29-1 to TRBJ2-2; 7 bases are a match to TRBD2. This CDR3 has 13 residues. V shed 4 bases and J 7 bases; nucleotides not matched to a gene: 6. Germline V lookup: CDR1 SQVTM, CDR2 ANQGSEA. The CDR3 here is CSVVEGRGGELFF. The CDR3 DNA reads TGCAGCGTTGTTGAGGGGAGGGGCGGGGAGCTGTTTTTT.

This clonotype has at least ten counts. The chain combines TRBV6-1 with TRBJ2-7, with D possibly TRBD2 on 5 matching bases. Germline V gene data show CDR1 as MNHNS and CDR2 as SASEGT. This CDR3 has 16 residues. Trimming removed 4 bases from V and 2 bases from J, with 18 bases in between. The DNA of the CDR3 is TGTGCCAGCAGTGCACGGGGTGGTGTCCCTCCCTACGAGCAGTACTTC. As protein: CASSARGGVPPYEQYF.

The chain is built from TRBV2 and TRBJ2-2; no reliable D call. Trimming took 8 bases from V and 5 from J, leaving 15 bases between them. The CDR3 is 14 residues long. Per the germline V gene, CDR1 is SNHLY and CDR2 is FYNNEI. Here the CDR3 DNA reads TGTGCCAGCGGGATCATGATGGGGACCGGGGAGCTGTTTTTT. It translates to CASGIMMGTGELFF.

This rearrangement joins TRBV28 to TRBJ1-5, with 7 bases lining up with TRBD1. Losses at the gene ends were 3 bases for V and 4 bases for J; bases not matched to a gene: 3. The germline gives CDR1 MDHEN, CDR2 SYDVKM. This CDR3 region has 14 residues. CDR3 sequence reads: CASSFGTANQPQHF. Written as DNA, the CDR3 is TGTGCCAGCAGTTTTGGGACAGCAAATCAGCCCCAGCATTTT.

This clonotype came up many times. The V and J genes are TRBV11-2 and TRBJ2-1, with 7 bases fitting TRBD1. This CDR3 region has 15 residues. Per germline, CDR1 SGHAT and CDR2 FQNNGV. After removal of 5 bases from V and 2 bases from J, the junction contained 6 bases not matched to a gene. CDR3 protein: CASSRTGATYNEQFF. DNA of the CDR3: TGTGCCAGCAGCCGGACAGGCGCTACCTACAATGAGCAGTTCTTC.

This clonotype was seen at least ten times. This chain connects TRBV12-3 or TRBV12-4 to TRBJ2-7, with 10 bases that match TRBD2. V lost 1 base and J lost 6; bases outside the gene matches: 6. The CDR3 has 15 residues. This chain's CDR3 is CASSLVSSGSSEQYF. The DNA of the CDR3 is TGTGCCAGCAGTTTAGTTTCTAGCGGGAGCTCCGAGCAGTACTTC.

This CDR3 is CSARGQGKETQYF. CDR3 nucleotides: TGCAGTGCTAGGGGACAGGGCAAAGAGACCCAGTACTTC. The V call is TRBV20-1, the J call TRBJ2-5, with 9 nucleotides matching TRBD1. The V segment lost 3 bases and the J segment 3 bases; nucleotides outside the gene matches: 2. CDR3 length: 13 residues. CDR1 and CDR2 from the germline V gene are DFQATT and SNEGSKA (reference sequence).

This clonotype occurred a few times. The chain joins TRBV10-1 to TRBJ1-1; D gene ambiguous. V was shortened by 0 bases and J by 0 bases, with 11 bases between the two germline ends. CDR1 is WNHNN, CDR2 SYGVQD, per germline (reference sequence). This CDR3 has 16 amino acids. The CDR3 region is CASSESGREVNTEAFF. The DNA for the CDR3 is TGCGCCAGCAGTGAGTCGGGTCGTGAAGTGAACACTGAAGCTTTCTTT.

V and J are TRBV20-1 and TRBJ2-3; 15 positions match TRBD2. Per the germline V gene, CDR1 is DFQATT and CDR2 is SNEGSKA (reference sequence). This CDR3 spans 13 amino acids. CDR3 amino acids: CGGTSGRTDTQYF. The CDR3 DNA reads as TGCGGCGGGACTAGCGGGAGGACAGATACGCAGTATTTT.

This clonotype came up a few times. The chain couples TRBV20-1 to TRBJ2-1; 10 bases match TRBD2. V trimming: 0 bases; J trimming: 8 bases; junction bases outside the gene matches: 7. Germline V gene sequence: CDR1 DFQATT, CDR2 SNEGSKA (reference sequence). This CDR3 is built from 15 residues. In DNA form, the CDR3 reads TGCAGTGCTAGAGAACTAGCGGGGTCTTATGATGAGCAGTTCTTC. Amino acid sequence: CSARELAGSYDEQFF.

The V call is TRBV12-3 or TRBV12-4, the J call TRBJ1-1; no clear D. Between the trimmed V and J ends, which lost 7 bases and 8 bases, there was a span of 14 bases. CDR3 size: 12 residues. CDR3 amino acids: CASIPRPEEAFF. The CDR3 bases are TGTGCCAGCATCCCCAGGCCCGAAGAAGCTTTCTTT.

This clonotype was found many times. J is TRBJ2-2 and V is TRBV29-1; 7 positions agree with TRBD2. There are 15 residues in the CDR3. After removal of 6 bases from V and 1 base from J, the junction contained 8 bases not matched to a gene. Germline CDR1 and CDR2: SQVTM and ANQGSEA. The CDR3 DNA sequence: TGCAGCGTCCCCCGGGCTAGCGGGAACACCGGGGAGCTGTTTTTT. Translation: CSVPRASGNTGELFF.

This clonotype was counted only a few times. The chain recombines TRBV15 with TRBJ2-3, with 7 bases matching TRBD2. CDR1 is LNHNV and CDR2 is YYDKDF in the germline V gene (reference sequence). This CDR3 has 16 residues. Germline trimming cut 0 bases from V and 5 bases from J; bases unmatched to any gene: 8. CDR3 sequence reads: CATSRERAGAGDTQYF. CDR3 DNA sequence: TGTGCCACCAGCAGAGAGAGGGCGGGAGCTGGAGATACGCAGTATTTT.

The chain carries TRBV7-9 and TRBJ2-1; 7 bases align to TRBD1. Trimming took 9 bases from V and 4 from J; bases not matched to a gene: 9. Germline CDR1 SEHNR, CDR2 FQNEAQ (reference sequence). There are 14 residues in the CDR3. The CDR3 spells CASEDRETYNEQFF. CDR3 sequence (DNA): TGTGCCAGTGAAGACAGGGAGACGTACAATGAGCAGTTCTTC.